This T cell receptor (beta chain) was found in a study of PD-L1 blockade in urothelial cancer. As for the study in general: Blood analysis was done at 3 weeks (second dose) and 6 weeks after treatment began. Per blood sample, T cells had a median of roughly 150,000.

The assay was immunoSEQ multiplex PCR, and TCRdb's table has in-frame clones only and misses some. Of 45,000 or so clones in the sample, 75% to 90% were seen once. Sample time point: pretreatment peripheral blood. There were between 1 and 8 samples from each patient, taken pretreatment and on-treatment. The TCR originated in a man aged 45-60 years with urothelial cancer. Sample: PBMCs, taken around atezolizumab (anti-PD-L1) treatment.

The CDR3 sequence: CASRTGHSEQYF. The CDR3 DNA reads as TGTGCCAGCAGAACGGGACATTCCGAGCAGTACTTC. The chain joins TRBV25-1 to TRBJ2-7, with a possible D match to TRBD1 (6 bases). Trimming removed 6 bases from V and 6 bases from J, with 12 bases in between. CDR3 length: 12 amino acids. From germline, CDR1 is MGHDK and CDR2 SYGVNS.